This TCR beta chain emerged from a study of low-dose radiotherapy and immunotherapy resistance in tumors (dated by TCRdb to 2021 to 2024). Study-wide context: In Cohort 1, each fraction delivered 0.5 Gy every 2 weeks, and the prescribed total PTV dose was 6.5 Gy. Patients were given nivolumab as a 240 mg flat dose every two weeks and ipilimumab at 1 mg/kg every six weeks, with both drugs delivered intravenously. Cohort 2 received 1 Gy per fraction every two weeks, with a total of 13 Gy over 26 weeks. Every two weeks, patients got intravenous cyclophosphamide at 200 mg/m2, given one day ahead of each radiation and immunotherapy administration. No randomization into treatment groups was done for the people taking part in the trial. Patients took aspirin 300 mg orally once daily for four cycles, starting on cycle 1 day 1. The translational analysis covered eight patients: three from the first dose cohort and the first five from the second dose cohort.

V is cut by 0 bases and J by 4 bases, and the space between the germline ends is 10 bases. CDR1 and CDR2 were assigned from the germline V gene as LGHNA and YSLEER. The CDR3 spans 14 residues, from the cysteine through the phenylalanine. Only the CDR3 region is kept as DNA, spanning 42 bases read in frame from base 1. The donors took part in RACIN, a single-arm, phase I, dose-escalation trial that combined nivolumab, ipilimumab, aspirin, low-dose cyclophosphamide and low-dose radiotherapy. Eligible patients had advanced, TIL-negative solid tumors. Superscript III and a set of TRAV- and TRBV-specific primers were used to synthesize first-strand cDNA, so that both TCRalpha and TCRbeta chains were covered. TCRs were amplified with Phusion for about 22 PCR cycles using a constant-region primer together with the adapter attached to the V primers. Isolated mRNA was amplified with the MessageAmp II aRNA Amplification Kit, using a roughly 15-hour in vitro transcription at 37°C. The Dynabeads mRNA DIRECT Purification Kit was used to isolate the mRNA for TCR sequencing. Indexed Illumina adapters were added in a second approximately 27-cycle Phusion PCR, and the resulting products were purified with AMPure XP beads. The authors' pipeline ran thus. Using custom Perl scripts, TCR sequences that encoded the same protein were pooled, out-of-frame sequences were dropped, and the abundance of each clonotype was calculated. TCR sequences supported by only a single read were excluded from analysis. Shannon entropy, Gini index, clonality, richness, and the frequency of TCRs shared between repertoires were included as repertoire metrics. Starting from the raw public reads, TCRdb applied fastp trimming at Q25, assembled clones with MiXCR and retained in-frame beta chains. Under each unique CDR3 protein, matching rows form one entry showing the most common genes and DNA. These V and J calls rely on TCRdb rather than the paper's analysis. Within this sample are roughly 7,300 distinct CDR3 sequences, with roughly 82% of them counted one time only. The leading ten clones occupy roughly 6% of the sample.

This clonotype has just one count. No cognate antigen has been identified for it. It has no much larger one-base neighbor in the sample; base qualities were not kept. One read gives only weak evidence. The chain links TRBV4-3 with TRBJ2-7, with the D gene too uncertain to name. The receptor was derived from a human donor with advanced metastatic prostate, ovarian, gallbladder or colorectal cancer (not recorded which). This table probably holds off-target reads from a library built for another chain. This receptor carries the CDR3 CASSQDEFQYEQYF. The nucleotide sequence reads as follows: TGCGCCAGCAGCCAAGATGAGTTCCAATACGAGCAGTACTTC.